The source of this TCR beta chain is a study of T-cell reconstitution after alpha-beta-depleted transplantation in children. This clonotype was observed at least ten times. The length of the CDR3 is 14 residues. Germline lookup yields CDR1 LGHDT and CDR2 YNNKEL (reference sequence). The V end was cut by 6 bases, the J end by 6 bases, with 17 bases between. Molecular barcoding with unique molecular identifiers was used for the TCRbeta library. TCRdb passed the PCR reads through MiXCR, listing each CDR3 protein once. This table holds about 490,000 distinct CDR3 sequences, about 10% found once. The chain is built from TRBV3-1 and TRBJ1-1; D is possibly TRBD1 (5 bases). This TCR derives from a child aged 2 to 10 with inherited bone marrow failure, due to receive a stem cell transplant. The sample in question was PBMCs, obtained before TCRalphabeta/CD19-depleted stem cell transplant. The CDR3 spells CASRDSDRGAEAFF. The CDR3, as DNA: TGTGCCAGCAGGGATTCCGACAGAGGCGCTGAAGCTTTCTTT.